These 24 T cell receptor beta chains came from one sample sequenced in a study of CD8 T cells in ankylosing spondylitis. TCRdb re-called the 5' RACE reads through MiXCR, storing one row per CDR3 protein. The sample records approximately 400,000 distinct CDR3 sequences, 17% being singletons. The antigens these receptors bind are not known. The study, taken as a whole, reports: Typical of ankylosing spondylitis blood, it appeared, was a TCR beta motif of seven to nine highly homologous variants.

The sample consisted of blood, either unsorted or a sorted T cell fraction (not recorded which). The receptors were gathered from a male donor with ankylosing spondylitis.

This clonotype occurred many times. The chain couples TRBV12-3 or TRBV12-4 to TRBJ2-2; no clear D gene. Trimming cost V 3 bases and J 0 bases, with 8 bases left between them. CDR3 length: 15 amino acids. The CDR3 loop reads CASSFVPSNTGELFF. DNA for the CDR3: TGTGCCAGCAGTTTCGTGCCGTCGAACACCGGGGAGCTGTTTTTT.

The V call is TRBV7-2, the J call TRBJ2-1; 10 nucleotides align to TRBD2. With 0 bases clipped from V and 4 bases from J, the junction kept 3 bases outside the gene matches. The CDR3 is 16 residues long. CDR1 SGHTA and CDR2 FQGNSA come from the germline V gene. The CDR3 region has the DNA TGTGCCAGCAGCTTAGCTTCTAGCGGGAGATACAATGAGCAGTTCTTC. It specifies CASSLASSGRYNEQFF. Looking up the rest from reference TRBV7-2 and TRBJ2-1 gives the full variable domain: GAGVSQSPSNKVTEKGKDVELRCDPISGHTALYWYRQSLGQGLEFLIYFQGNSAPDKSGLPSDRFSAERTGGSVSTLTIQRTQQEDSAVYLCASSLASSGRYNEQFFGPGTRLTVL.

This clonotype was detected a few times. The chain carries TRBV5-1 and TRBJ1-2; 8 bases line up with TRBD1. Germline assignment: CDR1 SGHRS and CDR2 YFSETQ. Losses at the gene ends were 4 bases for V and 6 bases for J; bases not matched to a gene: 2. This CDR3 comprises 12 residues. The CDR3 region is CASSRTGNGYTF. The CDR3 DNA is TGCGCCAGCAGCAGGACAGGGAATGGCTACACCTTC. The full variable domain, with the rest looked up from reference TRBV5-1 and TRBJ1-2, is KAGVTQTPRYLIKTRGQQVTLSCSPISGHRSVSWYQQTPGQGLQFLFEYFSETQRNKGNFPGRFSGRQFSNSRSEMNVSTLELGDSALYLCASSRTGNGYTFGSGTRLTVV.

This clonotype came up a few times. V is TRBV6-1 and J is TRBJ2-1; 11 nucleotides agree with TRBD2. This CDR3 spans 14 amino acids. Germline V lookup: CDR1 MNHNS, CDR2 SASEGT. V lost 6 bases and J lost 10; bases outside the gene matches: 8. The CDR3 nucleotides read TGTGCCAGCAGGCCCACTAGCGGGAGTGGAGAGCAGTTCTTC. Translated: CASRPTSGSGEQFF.

The chain uses TRBV6-5 and TRBJ1-2; D might be TRBD1 (5 bases). The CDR3 spans 16 residues. V was shortened by 2 bases and J by 1 base, with 14 bases between the two germline ends. Looked up from germline, CDR1 is MNHEY and CDR2 is SVGAGI. CDR3 region: CASSYKFGGINYGYTF. CDR3 nucleotide sequence: TGTGCCAGCAGTTACAAGTTTGGGGGAATTAACTATGGCTACACCTTC.

This rearrangement joins TRBV12-3 or TRBV12-4 to TRBJ1-4; D may be TRBD1 (6 bases). Trimming stripped 3 bases from V and 1 base from J, with 9 bases between. The CDR3 is 15 residues long. This CDR3 is CASSFRGGTNEKLFF. CDR3 nucleotide sequence: TGTGCCAGCAGTTTCCGAGGGGGAACTAATGAAAAACTGTTTTTT.

This clonotype was seen a handful of times. The CDR3 DNA sequence: TGCGCCAGCAGCCAAGACTCAGGGACTCCCGGGTACTTC. The encoded protein is CASSQDSGTPGYF. The chain has TRBV4-3 and TRBJ2-5, with D perhaps TRBD2 (6 bases). Germline V CDR1 and CDR2: LGHNA, YSLEER. The CDR3 sequence is 13 residues long. With 0 bases removed from V and 13 bases from J, the gap between germline ends came to 15 bases.

This clonotype has only a few counts. This chain joins TRBV9 and TRBJ1-5; unclear D gene. Trimming shortened V by 0 bases and J by 3 bases, and 7 bases separated the two germline ends. This CDR3 region has 14 residues. Germline-derived CDR1 and CDR2 are SGDLS and YYNGEE. For the CDR3, the DNA is TGTGCCAGCAGCGTAGAGGGATACAATCAGCCCCAGCATTTT. It specifies CASSVEGYNQPQHF.

This rearrangement joins TRBV11-2 to TRBJ2-5; 9 bases are shared with TRBD2. V was clipped by 1 base and J by 4 bases; unmatched bases: 4. The CDR3 has 15 amino acids. Germline V gene sequence: CDR1 SGHAT, CDR2 FQNNGV. The DNA of the CDR3 is TGTGCCAGCAGCTTAGTTAGCGGGAGAATAGAGACCCAGTACTTC. Protein: CASSLVSGRIETQYF.

This clonotype was counted a few times. V and J are TRBV11-1 and TRBJ1-6, with 12 positions matching TRBD1. CDR1 and CDR2 from the germline V gene are SGHAT and FQDESV (reference sequence). The length of the CDR3 is 18 residues. The ends lost 1 base at V and 8 bases at J; junction bases unmatched: 9. Here the CDR3 reads CASSLDARDRGHDSPLHF. CDR3 nucleotides: TGTGCCAGCAGCTTAGACGCCAGGGACAGGGGGCACGATTCACCCCTCCACTTT.

This clonotype appeared a few times. This chain joins TRBV7-2 and TRBJ1-5; a possible D gene is TRBD1 (5 bases). V shed 1 base and J shed 6 bases, with 13 bases lying between them. Per germline, CDR1 SGHTA and CDR2 FQGNSA. The length of the CDR3 is 15 residues. CDR3 in DNA: TGTGCCAGCAGCTTAGGCGGGGGGGTTAGTCAGCCCCAGCATTTT. Encoded protein: CASSLGGGVSQPQHF.

The chain joins TRBV9 to TRBJ1-2; the D gene is possibly TRBD1 (5 bases). This CDR3 comprises 14 residues. CDR1 and CDR2 (germline): SGDLS, YYNGEE. Deletions cut 3 bases from V and 8 bases from J, with 17 bases between. As DNA, the CDR3 is TGTGCCAGCAGCGGGACAAAGGCGTTTGGGGGCTACACCTTC. Translation: CASSGTKAFGGYTF.

This clonotype was seen a handful of times. The J gene is TRBJ2-2, the V gene TRBV5-1; D is possibly TRBD1 (6 bases). Deletions cut 0 bases from V and 4 bases from J, with 7 bases between. CDR3 length: 14 residues. The germline V gene has CDR1 SGHRS and CDR2 YFSETQ. CDR3 protein: CASSLGTVTGELFF. CDR3 sequence (DNA): TGCGCCAGCAGCTTGGGGACAGTCACCGGGGAGCTGTTTTTT.

This clonotype was detected a few times. The rearrangement uses TRBV2 and TRBJ1-5, with 9 bases that match TRBD1. The V gene end was trimmed by 5 bases and the J gene end by 0 bases; junction bases not matched to a gene: 11. CDR3 length: 18 residues. Per germline, CDR1 SNHLY and CDR2 FYNNEI. Here the CDR3 reads CASSPGTGNWVSNQPQHF. CDR3 nucleotides: TGTGCCAGCAGTCCCGGGACAGGGAATTGGGTTAGCAATCAGCCCCAGCATTTT.

The table lists this clonotype with many counts. The chain is built from TRBV5-1 and TRBJ2-7, with D possibly TRBD1 on 5 matching bases. V was pared by 0 bases and J by 2 bases, with 9 bases between. CDR3 length equals 14 residues. Germline V lookup: CDR1 SGHRS, CDR2 YFSETQ. This CDR3 is CASSLDRFPYEQYF. In DNA form, the CDR3 reads TGCGCCAGCAGCTTGGACAGGTTCCCCTACGAGCAGTACTTC. Based on the CDR3 plus reference TRBV5-1 and TRBJ2-7, the full variable domain is KAGVTQTPRYLIKTRGQQVTLSCSPISGHRSVSWYQQTPGQGLQFLFEYFSETQRNKGNFPGRFSGRQFSNSRSEMNVSTLELGDSALYLCASSLDRFPYEQYFGPGTRLTVT.

This clonotype was observed a few times. V gene TRBV2 combines with J gene TRBJ2-5; a possible D gene is TRBD1 (5 bases). CDR3 size: 14 residues. Trimming left V 2 bases short and J 5 bases short, with 12 bases between. Per the germline V gene, CDR1 is SNHLY and CDR2 is FYNNEI. CDR3 sequence (DNA): TGTGCCAGCAGTGAATCAGGGTTTGTGGAGACCCAGTACTTC. It codes for CASSESGFVETQYF.

A few counts support this clonotype. The CDR3 DNA reads TGTGCCAGCACTAGCGGGAGGGAGGAGCAGTACTTC. Translated: CASTSGREEQYF. This sequence joins TRBV28 and TRBJ2-7, with 12 bases matching TRBD2. Germline V gene lookup returns CDR1 MDHEN and CDR2 SYDVKM. The CDR3 has 12 residues. With 7 bases clipped from V and 7 bases from J, the junction kept 2 bases outside the gene matches.

The chain uses TRBV7-2 and TRBJ2-7; 7 bases agree with TRBD1. The CDR3 has 15 residues. V dropped 5 bases and J dropped 2; count of bases not matched to a gene: 9. Germline CDR1 is SGHTA and CDR2 is FQGNSA. Here the CDR3 DNA reads TGTGCCAGCAGCCGGACCGGACAGGCGGCCTACGAGCAGTACTTC. Translating it yields CASSRTGQAAYEQYF.

This clonotype was detected many times. The chain couples TRBV10-3 to TRBJ2-7; 7 positions agree with TRBD1. J lost 12 bases, V lost 8 bases, and 13 bases had no gene match. This CDR3 has 12 residues. Germline values: CDR1 ENHRY, CDR2 SYGVKD. CDR3 protein: CAIQPKGTAMYF. The CDR3 region has the DNA TGTGCCATCCAACCCAAGGGGACAGCGATGTACTTC.

This clonotype was seen a few times. The chain joins TRBV3-1 to TRBJ2-1, with 8 bases that match TRBD2. Germline V gene data show CDR1 as LGHDT and CDR2 as YNNKEL (reference sequence). This CDR3 region has 15 residues. V shed 1 base, J shed 6 bases, and the junction held 5 bases outside the gene matches. The CDR3 region has the DNA TGTGCCAGCAGCCAAGTCGGGGGGGCCATCAATGAGCAGTTCTTC. Translated: CASSQVGGAINEQFF.

Only a few counts were recorded for this clonotype. This chain links TRBV12-3 or TRBV12-4 with TRBJ1-1, with D maybe TRBD1 (5 bases). CDR3 length: 15 residues. V was trimmed by 6 bases and J by 0 bases, leaving 14 bases between them. For the CDR3, the DNA is TGTGCCAGCAGGGATCCGGGACGGTTGAACACTGAAGCTTTCTTT. Amino acid sequence: CASRDPGRLNTEAFF.

J is TRBJ1-2 and V is TRBV27; tentatively, D is TRBD1 (6 bases). Germline V CDR1 and CDR2: MNHEY, SMNVEV (reference sequence). This CDR3 has 13 amino acids. V lost 0 bases and J 9 bases, leaving 11 bases between the germline ends. CDR3 in DNA: TGTGCCAGCAGTTTATCTGGCAGGGGTCGCTACACCTTC. It translates to CASSLSGRGRYTF.

The rearrangement links TRBV7-3 to TRBJ2-3; the D gene is possibly TRBD2 (5 bases). V lost 1 base to trimming and J lost 1 base, with 9 bases between them. This CDR3 comprises 15 residues. Germline CDR1 reads SGHTA; CDR2 reads FQGTGA. CDR3 in DNA: TGTGCCAGCAGCTTAAGCGGGTTACGCACAGATACGCAGTATTTT. It codes for CASSLSGLRTDTQYF.

This clonotype has at least ten counts. V gene TRBV9 combines with J gene TRBJ2-3; 7 bases map to TRBD2. Germline V lookup: CDR1 SGDLS, CDR2 YYNGEE. V shed 7 bases and J 4 bases; nucleotides not matched to a gene: 6. CDR3 length equals 13 residues. The CDR3 protein is CASGRGPPDTQYF. The CDR3 region has the DNA TGTGCCAGCGGGAGGGGCCCCCCAGATACGCAGTATTTT.